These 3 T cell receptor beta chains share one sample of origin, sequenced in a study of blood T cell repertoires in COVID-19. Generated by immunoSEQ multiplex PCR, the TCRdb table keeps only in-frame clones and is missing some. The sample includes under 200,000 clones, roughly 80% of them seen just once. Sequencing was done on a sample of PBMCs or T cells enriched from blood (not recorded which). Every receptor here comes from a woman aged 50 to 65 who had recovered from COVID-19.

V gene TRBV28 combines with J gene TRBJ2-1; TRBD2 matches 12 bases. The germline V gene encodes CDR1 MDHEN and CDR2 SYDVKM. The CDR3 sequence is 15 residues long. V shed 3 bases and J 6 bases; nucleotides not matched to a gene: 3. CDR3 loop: CASSLWTSGTNEQFF. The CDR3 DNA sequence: TGTGCCAGCAGTTTGTGGACTAGCGGGACCAATGAGCAGTTCTTC.

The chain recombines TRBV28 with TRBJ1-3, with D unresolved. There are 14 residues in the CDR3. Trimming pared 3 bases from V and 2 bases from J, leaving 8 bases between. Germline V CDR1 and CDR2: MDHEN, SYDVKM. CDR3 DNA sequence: TGTGCCAGCAGTTTGAGGCAAGCTGGAAACACCATATATTTT. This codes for CASSLRQAGNTIYF.

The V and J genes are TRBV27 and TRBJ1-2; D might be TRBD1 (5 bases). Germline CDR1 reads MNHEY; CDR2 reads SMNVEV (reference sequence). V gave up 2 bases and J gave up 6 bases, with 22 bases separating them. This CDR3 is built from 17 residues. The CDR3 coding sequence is TGTGCCAGCAGTTTAGGGGGAGGTTCAACGAACTATGATGGCTACACCTTC. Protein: CASSLGGGSTNYDGYTF.